Detailed here is one T cell receptor beta chain. Its antigen is unidentified. The libraries were made with immunoSEQ version 4 in survey mode. Clones were read by immunoSEQ multiplex PCR, and TCRdb kept only the in-frame ones, dropping some. The sample shows 30,000 to 45,000 clones, 80% to 85% of them seen only once. V lost 2 bases to trimming and J lost 5 bases; unmatched junction nucleotides: 10. CDR1 and CDR2 (germline): SGHVS, FQNEAQ. CDR3 length: 16 residues. Overlapping HIV-1 Gag 15-mer peptides at 1 ug per peptide per mL were used. Sorted nonresponding memory CD4+ T cells were CD40L-negative, CD69-negative, CD45RO-high. This entry comes from a study of persistence of HIV-infected CD4 T cells.

The rearrangement joins TRBV7-8 to TRBJ1-1, with 8 bases fitting TRBD1. Material: cultured CD4+ T cells from PBMCs, obtained from a patient who received antiretroviral therapy. The clonotype was recovered from an adult with HIV. The donor label of this sample is uncertain. The CDR3 region has the DNA TGTGCCAGCAGCTTAACGCCCGGACAGGGCGCGACTGAAGCTTTCTTT. Amino acids: CASSLTPGQGATEAFF.